Below, 3 T cell receptor beta chains from the same sample are listed, as sequenced in a study of T cells in women clearing cervical HPV infection. Libraries were prepared by immunoSEQ multiplex PCR; TCRdb keeps only in-frame clonotypes and omits some of them. This sample's clone table lists over 45,000 clones. Specimen: blood buffy coat. These receptors were collected from a woman aged 18-70 years with a cervical HPV16 infection that either progressed to CIN3+ or cleared (not recorded which).

The chain's CDR3 is CSARDPLGGPTDTQYF. The DNA read from the CDR3 is TGCAGTGCTAGAGATCCTCTCGGGGGTCCCACAGATACG. The J gene is TRBJ2-3, the V gene TRBV20-1, with D possibly TRBD2 on 6 matching bases. Coverage ceases 3 residues before the CDR3 finishes, and the germline J gene fills in the end. The CDR3 loop spans 16 amino acids. Between the trimmed V and J ends, which lost 0 bases and 2 bases, there was a span of 15 bases. The germline CDR1 and CDR2 sequences are DFQATT and SNEGSKA (reference sequence).

Concerning this clone: Read sequence stops 3 residues before the CDR3 end, and the germline J gene provides the missing end. This chain joins TRBV5-1 and TRBJ2-3, with 9 bases fitting TRBD1. Germline V CDR1 and CDR2: SGHRS, YFSETQ. The CDR3 runs to 16 residues. The trim removed 0 bases at V and 0 bases at J, leaving 2 bases unmatched. Partial CDR3 DNA: TGCGCCAGCAGCTTGGGGGACAGGGCTAGCACAGATACG. The encoded protein is CASSLGDRASTDT. The entire CDR3 protein reads CASSLGDRASTDTQYF.

Notes on this clone: The DNA ends 3 residues before the CDR3 does, and the rest of the CDR3 is filled in from the germline J gene. The gene calls are TRBV7-9 and TRBJ1-2; possible D gene TRBD1, 5 bases. The CDR3 has 15 amino acids. Germline V gene lookup returns CDR1 SEHNR and CDR2 FQNEAQ (reference sequence). The CDR3 sequence is CASPLGQGAINDYTF. Incomplete CDR3 DNA: TGTGCCAGCCCCTTGGGGCAGGGTGCTATAAATGAC.